This T cell receptor (beta chain) was identified in a study of shared clonotypes between healthy human individuals. Here immunoSEQ multiplex PCR was the method, and the copy in TCRdb shows in-frame clones only, minus some. There are about 2.3 million clones in the sample; around 92% occur only once, and 0.37% lies in the top ten. The receptor was derived from a man between 18 and 29 years old in good health. Some clones in this sample may be carry-over from other donors' samples. Sequenced material: naive CD4+ T cells from PBMCs. Subset in this sample: CD45RA+ positively selected.

CDR3 residues: CASSQDEVEQYF. The CDR3 DNA reads TGTGCCAGCAGCCAAGATGAAGTGGAGCAGTACTTC. J is TRBJ2-7 and V is TRBV14; no firm D call. Trimming cost V 0 bases and J 7 bases, with 7 bases left between them. The CDR3 runs to 12 residues. CDR1 is SGHDN and CDR2 is FVKESK in the germline V gene.